This T cell receptor (beta chain) was retrieved from a study of GPR56 and killer-like receptors on CD4 memory cells (dated by TCRdb to between 2017 and 2020). Some background on the complete study: The study proposed that the stepwise gain of KLRB1, KLRG1, GPR56 and finally KLRF1 marks human CD4+ memory T-cell differentiation and cytokine production potential. The study described its healthy blood donors as age-matched to the liver disease patients, who had a median age of nearly 70 years. Overall study results and their limits: TCR repertoire overlap was especially strong between late populations 4 and 5, and population 3 also partly overlapped. Rather than covering full repertoires, the diversity and similarity analyses were limited to the 100 most expanded clones in each population. The clones that dominated late populations 4 and 5 were also present in early populations 1 and 2, and the authors interpreted this finding as evidence for linear differentiation. Clonal frequency was low in the marker-negative population and rose progressively along the proposed pathway, while TCRbeta diversity fell correspondingly.

CDR1 is given as ENHRY and CDR2 as SYGVKD, both from the germline V gene. Reading from cysteine to phenylalanine, the CDR3 counts 13 amino acids. DNA for this receptor is not on file. Before TCRbeta sequencing, fluorescence-activated cell sorting was used to enrich five KLR/GPR56-defined CD4+ populations. To test a linear memory differentiation pathway, the researchers sequenced TCRbeta repertoires from five CD4+ T-cell subsets that were defined by expression of KLRB1, KLRG1, GPR56 and KLRF1. TCR-sequenced cells came from peripheral blood of healthy control individuals, reported as five donors in the TCRbeta analysis figure. The researchers collected heparinized peripheral blood and processed every sample within one hour of retrieval. Blood was diluted 1:2 in PBS, and peripheral blood mononuclear cells were then isolated from the diluted blood at room temperature by Biocoll density gradient centrifugation. Before flow sorting, CD4+ T cells were enriched from freshly isolated PBMCs by magnetic sorting with anti-CD4 MicroBeads. A BD FACSAria II was used to sort CD4+ T cells enriched from PBMCs of healthy donors according to marker expression. Surface staining used anti-KLRB1 clone 191B8, anti-KLRF1 clone 4A4.D10 and anti-KLRG1 clone REA261 antibodies from Miltenyi Biotec.

Remarks on this clonotype: Its target antigen remains unknown.

These reads were obtained on an Illumina HiSeq 2500. Sequencing libraries were built by amplifying the recombined TCRbeta locus with a previously published PCR protocol. The study's processing was this. Any read whose average quality score fell below 30 was discarded, and IMSEQ was used to process the reads that remained. Each clonotype was defined by Vbeta gene, Jbeta gene and CDR3 amino acid sequence. Repertoire overlap between populations was quantified with the Morisita-Horn index computed on the top 100 expanded clones. Renyi diversity profiles, calculated on the top 100 expanded clones, were used to assess clonal diversity. Reads reprocessed by TCRdb are summarized as one entry per CDR3 protein sequence, and DNA is absent. The authors' filters were not applied to this entry. The record for this sample contains approximately 1,000 distinct CDR3 sequences. 27% of the sample is in the top ten clones.

The sequence links TRBV10-3 to TRBJ2-7; TCRdb designates TRBD1, a call that cannot be tested without DNA. The origin of this receptor is a human donor in good health. The sequencing input was memory CD4+ T cells from blood. The CDR3: CAISGTGGYEQYF.